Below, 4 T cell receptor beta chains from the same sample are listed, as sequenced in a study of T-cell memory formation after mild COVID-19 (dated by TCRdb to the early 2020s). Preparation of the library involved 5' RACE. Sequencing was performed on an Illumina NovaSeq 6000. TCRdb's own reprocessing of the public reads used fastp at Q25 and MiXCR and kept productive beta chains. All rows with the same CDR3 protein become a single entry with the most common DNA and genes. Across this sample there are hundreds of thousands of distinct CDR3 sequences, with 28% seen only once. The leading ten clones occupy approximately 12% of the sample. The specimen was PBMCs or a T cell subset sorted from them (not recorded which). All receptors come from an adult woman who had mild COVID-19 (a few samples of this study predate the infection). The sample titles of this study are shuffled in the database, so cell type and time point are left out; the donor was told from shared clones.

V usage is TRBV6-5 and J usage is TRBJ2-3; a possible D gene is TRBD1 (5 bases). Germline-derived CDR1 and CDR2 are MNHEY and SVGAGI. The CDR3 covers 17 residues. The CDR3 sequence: CISSYDRKKLDTDTQYF. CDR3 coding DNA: TGTATCAGCAGTTACGACAGAAAGAAGTTGGACACAGATACGCAGTATTTT.

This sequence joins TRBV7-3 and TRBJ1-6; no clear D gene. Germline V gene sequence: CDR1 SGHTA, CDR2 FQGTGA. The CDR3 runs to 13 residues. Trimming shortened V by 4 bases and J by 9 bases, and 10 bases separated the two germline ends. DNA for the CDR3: TGTGCCAGCAGCTCTCATAGCGGTTCACCCCTCCACTTT. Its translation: CASSSHSGSPLHF.

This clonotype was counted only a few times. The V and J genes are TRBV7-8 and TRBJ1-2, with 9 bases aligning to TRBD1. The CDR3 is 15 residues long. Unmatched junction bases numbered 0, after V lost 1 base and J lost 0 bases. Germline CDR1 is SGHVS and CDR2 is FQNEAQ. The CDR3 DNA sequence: TGTGCCAGCAGCTTAGGACAGGGGGCTAACTATGGCTACACCTTC. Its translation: CASSLGQGANYGYTF. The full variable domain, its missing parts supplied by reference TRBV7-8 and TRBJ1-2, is GAGVSQSPRYKVAKRGQDVALRCDPISGHVSLFWYQQALGQGPEFLTYFQNEAQLDKSGLPSDRFFAERPEGSVSTLKIQRTQQEDSAVYLCASSLGQGANYGYTFGSGTRLTVV.

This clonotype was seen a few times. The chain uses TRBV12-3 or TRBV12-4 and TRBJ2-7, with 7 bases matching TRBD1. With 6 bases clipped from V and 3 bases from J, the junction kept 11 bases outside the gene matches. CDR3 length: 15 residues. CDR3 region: CASSHRDRLFYEQYF. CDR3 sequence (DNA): TGTGCCAGCAGCCACCGGGACAGACTCTTCTACGAGCAGTACTTC.